The clone carrying this T cell receptor beta chain was recorded only once. Antigen: not known. Germline CDR1 reads SGHTA; CDR2 reads FQGNSA. This CDR3 is built from 15 residues. The V end was cut by 5 bases, the J end by 2 bases, with 16 bases between. As defined, naive CD8 cells were CD45RO-negative and positively selected for CCR7, with terminally differentiated effector memory CD45RA+ cells excluded. This table comes from immunoSEQ multiplex PCR, and its TCRdb copy is limited to in-frame clones, with some not included. The sample lists about 700,000 clones, approximately 90% occurring once. The data stem from a study of shared clonotypes between healthy human individuals. About the study: There were three CD4 naive, three CD4 memory, two CD8 naive and one CD8 memory plates per donor.

Findings of the study overall: Large depth notwithstanding, sorted-subset sequencing proved incomplete by rarefaction.

The source is a man under 40 in good health. The source material was naive CD8+ T cells sorted from blood. The chain combines TRBV7-2 with TRBJ2-7, with a tentative D call TRBD1 (6 bases). CDR3 in amino acids: CASSTSTGLAYEQYF. In DNA form, the CDR3 reads TGTGCCAGCAGCACCTCGACAGGATTGGCCTACGAGCAGTACTTC.